The table lists the clone carrying this T cell receptor beta chain with many counts. This sample was taken from a study of early T cells in non-severe SARS-CoV-2 infection. Attachment of unique molecular identifiers to individual cDNA molecules was performed. TCRdb ran MiXCR on the 5' RACE reads and lists one entry per CDR3 protein. Seen here are about 70,000 distinct CDR3 sequences, approximately 12% observed once, and the top ten hold 1.3%. CDR3 length: 17 residues. Trimming took 5 bases from V and 0 from J, leaving 14 bases between them. Germline V lookup: CDR1 SGHAT, CDR2 FQNNGV. This sequence originates from an adult who was a healthcare worker with PCR-confirmed SARS-CoV-2 infection or an uninfected control (not recorded which). Sequencing was carried out using whole blood. The chain carries TRBV11-2 and TRBJ2-6; D tentatively reads TRBD1 or TRBD2 (7 bases each). CDR3 residues: CASSPGRGPSGANVLTF. The CDR3 region has the DNA TGTGCCAGCAGCCCGGGGAGGGGGCCCTCTGGGGCCAACGTCCTGACTTTC.